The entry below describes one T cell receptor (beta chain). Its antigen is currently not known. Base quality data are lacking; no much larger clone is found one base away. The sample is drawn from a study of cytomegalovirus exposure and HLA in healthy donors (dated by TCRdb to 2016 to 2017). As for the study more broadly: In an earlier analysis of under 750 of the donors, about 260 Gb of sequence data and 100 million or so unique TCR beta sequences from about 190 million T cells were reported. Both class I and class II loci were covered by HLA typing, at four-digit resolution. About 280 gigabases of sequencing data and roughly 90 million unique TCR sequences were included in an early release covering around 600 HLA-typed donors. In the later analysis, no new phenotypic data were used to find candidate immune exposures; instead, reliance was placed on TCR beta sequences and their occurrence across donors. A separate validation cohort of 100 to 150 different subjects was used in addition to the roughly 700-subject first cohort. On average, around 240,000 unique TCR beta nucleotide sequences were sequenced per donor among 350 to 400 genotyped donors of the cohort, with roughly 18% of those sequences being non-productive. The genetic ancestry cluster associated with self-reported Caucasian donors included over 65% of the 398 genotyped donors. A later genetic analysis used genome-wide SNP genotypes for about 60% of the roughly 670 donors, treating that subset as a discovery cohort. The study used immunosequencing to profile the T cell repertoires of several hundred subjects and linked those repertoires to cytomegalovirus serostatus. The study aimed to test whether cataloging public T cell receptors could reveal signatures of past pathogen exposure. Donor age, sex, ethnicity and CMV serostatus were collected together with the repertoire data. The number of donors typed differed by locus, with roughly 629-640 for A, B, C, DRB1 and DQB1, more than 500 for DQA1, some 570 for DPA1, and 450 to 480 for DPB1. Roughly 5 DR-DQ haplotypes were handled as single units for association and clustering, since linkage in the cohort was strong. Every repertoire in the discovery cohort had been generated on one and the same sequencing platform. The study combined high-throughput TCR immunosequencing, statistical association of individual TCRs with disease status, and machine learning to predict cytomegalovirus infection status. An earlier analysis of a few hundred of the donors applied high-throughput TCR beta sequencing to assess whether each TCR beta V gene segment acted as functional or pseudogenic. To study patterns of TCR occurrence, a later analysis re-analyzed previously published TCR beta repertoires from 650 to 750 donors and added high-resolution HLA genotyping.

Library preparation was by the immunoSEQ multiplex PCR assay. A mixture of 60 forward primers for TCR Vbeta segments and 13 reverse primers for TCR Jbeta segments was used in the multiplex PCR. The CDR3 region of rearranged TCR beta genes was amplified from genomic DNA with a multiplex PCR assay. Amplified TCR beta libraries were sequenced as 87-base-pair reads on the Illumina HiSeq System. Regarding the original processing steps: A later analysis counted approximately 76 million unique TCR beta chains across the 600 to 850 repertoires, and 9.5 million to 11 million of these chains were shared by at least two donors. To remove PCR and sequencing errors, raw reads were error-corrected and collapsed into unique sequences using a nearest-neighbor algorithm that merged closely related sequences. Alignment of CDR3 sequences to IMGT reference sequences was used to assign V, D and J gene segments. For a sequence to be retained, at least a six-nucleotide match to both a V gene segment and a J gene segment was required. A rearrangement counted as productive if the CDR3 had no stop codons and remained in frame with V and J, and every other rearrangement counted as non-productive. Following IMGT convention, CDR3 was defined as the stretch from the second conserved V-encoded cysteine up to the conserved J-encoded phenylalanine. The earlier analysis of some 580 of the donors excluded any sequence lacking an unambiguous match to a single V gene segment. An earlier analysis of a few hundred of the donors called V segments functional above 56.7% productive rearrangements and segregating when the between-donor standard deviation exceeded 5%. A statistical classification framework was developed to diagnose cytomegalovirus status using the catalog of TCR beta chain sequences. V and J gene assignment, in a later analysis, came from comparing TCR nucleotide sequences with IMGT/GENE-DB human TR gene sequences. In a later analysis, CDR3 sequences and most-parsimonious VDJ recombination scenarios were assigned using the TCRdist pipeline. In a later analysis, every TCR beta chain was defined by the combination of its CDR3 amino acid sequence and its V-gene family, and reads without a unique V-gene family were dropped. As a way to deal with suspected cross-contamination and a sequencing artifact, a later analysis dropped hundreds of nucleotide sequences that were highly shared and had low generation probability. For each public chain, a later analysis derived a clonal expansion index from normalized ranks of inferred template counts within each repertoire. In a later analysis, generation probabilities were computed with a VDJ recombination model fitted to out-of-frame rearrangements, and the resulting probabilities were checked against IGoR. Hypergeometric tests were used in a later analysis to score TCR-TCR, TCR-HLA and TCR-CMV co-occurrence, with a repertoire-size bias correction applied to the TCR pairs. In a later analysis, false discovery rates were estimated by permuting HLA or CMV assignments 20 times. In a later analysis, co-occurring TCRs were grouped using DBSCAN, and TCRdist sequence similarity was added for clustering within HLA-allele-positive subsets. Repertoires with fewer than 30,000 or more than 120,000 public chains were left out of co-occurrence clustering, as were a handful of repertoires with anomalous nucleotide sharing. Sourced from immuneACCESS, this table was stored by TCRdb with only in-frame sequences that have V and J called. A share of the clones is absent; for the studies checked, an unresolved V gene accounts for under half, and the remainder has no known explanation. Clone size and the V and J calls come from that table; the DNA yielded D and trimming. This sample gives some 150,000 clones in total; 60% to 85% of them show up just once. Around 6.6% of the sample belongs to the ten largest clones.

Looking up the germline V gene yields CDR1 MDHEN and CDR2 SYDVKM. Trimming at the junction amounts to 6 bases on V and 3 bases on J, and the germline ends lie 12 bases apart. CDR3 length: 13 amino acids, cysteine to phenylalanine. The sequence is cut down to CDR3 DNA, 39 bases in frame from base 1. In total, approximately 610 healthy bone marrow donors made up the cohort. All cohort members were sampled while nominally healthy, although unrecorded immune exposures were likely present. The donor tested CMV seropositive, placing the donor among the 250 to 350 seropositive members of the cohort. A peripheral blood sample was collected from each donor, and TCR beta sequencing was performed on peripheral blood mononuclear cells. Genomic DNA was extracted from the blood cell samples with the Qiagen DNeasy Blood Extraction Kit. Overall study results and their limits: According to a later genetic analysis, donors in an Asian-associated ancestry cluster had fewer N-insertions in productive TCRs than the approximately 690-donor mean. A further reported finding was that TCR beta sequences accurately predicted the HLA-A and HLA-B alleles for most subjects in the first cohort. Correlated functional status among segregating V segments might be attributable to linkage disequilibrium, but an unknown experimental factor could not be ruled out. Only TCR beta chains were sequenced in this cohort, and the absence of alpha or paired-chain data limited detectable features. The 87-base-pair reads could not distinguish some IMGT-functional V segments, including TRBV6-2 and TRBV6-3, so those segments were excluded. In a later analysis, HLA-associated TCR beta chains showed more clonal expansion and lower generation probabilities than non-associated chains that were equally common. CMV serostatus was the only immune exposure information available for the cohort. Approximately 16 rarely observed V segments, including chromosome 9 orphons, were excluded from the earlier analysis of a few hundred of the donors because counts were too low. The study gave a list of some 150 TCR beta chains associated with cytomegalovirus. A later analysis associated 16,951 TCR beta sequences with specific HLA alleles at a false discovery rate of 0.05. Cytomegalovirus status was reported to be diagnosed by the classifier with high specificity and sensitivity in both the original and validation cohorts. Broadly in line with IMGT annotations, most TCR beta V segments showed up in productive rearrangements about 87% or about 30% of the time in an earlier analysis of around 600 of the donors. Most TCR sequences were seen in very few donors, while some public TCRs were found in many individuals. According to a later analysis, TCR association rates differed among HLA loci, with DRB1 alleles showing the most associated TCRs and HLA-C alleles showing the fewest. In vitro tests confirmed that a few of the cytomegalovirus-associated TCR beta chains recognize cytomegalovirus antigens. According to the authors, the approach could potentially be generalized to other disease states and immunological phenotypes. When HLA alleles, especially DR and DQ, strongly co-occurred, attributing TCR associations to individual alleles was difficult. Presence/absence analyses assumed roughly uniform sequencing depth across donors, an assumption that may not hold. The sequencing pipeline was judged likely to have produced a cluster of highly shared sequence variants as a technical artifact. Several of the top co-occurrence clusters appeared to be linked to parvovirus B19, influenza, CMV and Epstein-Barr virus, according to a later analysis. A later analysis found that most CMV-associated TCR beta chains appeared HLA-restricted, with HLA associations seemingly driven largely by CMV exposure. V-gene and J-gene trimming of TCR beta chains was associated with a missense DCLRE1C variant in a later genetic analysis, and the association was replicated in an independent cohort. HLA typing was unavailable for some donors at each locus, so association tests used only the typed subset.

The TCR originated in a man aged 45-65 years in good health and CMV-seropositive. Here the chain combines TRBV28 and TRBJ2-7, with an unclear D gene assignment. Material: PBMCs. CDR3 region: CASRVQSFYEQYF. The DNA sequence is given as TGTGCCAGCAGGGTCCAGTCATTCTACGAGCAGTACTTC.